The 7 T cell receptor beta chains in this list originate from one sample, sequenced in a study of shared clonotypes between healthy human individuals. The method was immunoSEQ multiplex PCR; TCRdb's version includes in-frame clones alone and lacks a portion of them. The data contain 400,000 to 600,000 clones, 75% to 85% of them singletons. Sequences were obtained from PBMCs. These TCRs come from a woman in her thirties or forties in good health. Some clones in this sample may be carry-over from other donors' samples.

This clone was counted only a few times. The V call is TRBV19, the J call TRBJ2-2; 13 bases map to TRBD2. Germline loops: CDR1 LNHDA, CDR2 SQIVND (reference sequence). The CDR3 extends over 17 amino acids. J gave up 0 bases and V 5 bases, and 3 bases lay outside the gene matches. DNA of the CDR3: TGTGCCAGTAGTGGGACTAGCGGGAAGGCGAACACCGGGGAGCTGTTTTTT. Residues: CASSGTSGKANTGELFF.

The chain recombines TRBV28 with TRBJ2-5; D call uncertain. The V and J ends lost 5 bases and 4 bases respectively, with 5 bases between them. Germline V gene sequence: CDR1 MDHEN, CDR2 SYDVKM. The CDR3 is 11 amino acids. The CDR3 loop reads CASSALETQYF. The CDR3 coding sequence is TGTGCCAGCAGTGCCCTAGAGACCCAGTACTTC.

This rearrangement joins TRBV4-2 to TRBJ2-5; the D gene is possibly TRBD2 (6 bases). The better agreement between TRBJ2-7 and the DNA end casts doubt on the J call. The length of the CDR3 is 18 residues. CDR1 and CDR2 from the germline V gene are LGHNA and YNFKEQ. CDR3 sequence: CASSQDFVGGTFVYEQYF. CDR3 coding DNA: TGTGCCAGCAGCCAAGATTTTGTTGGGGGGACTTTCGTTTACGAGCAGTACTTC.

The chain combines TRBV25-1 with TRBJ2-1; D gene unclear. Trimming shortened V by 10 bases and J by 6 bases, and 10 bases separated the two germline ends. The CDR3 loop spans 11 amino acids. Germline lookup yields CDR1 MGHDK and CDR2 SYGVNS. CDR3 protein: CATRGPNEQFF. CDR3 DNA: TGTGCCACGAGAGGACCCAATGAGCAGTTCTTC.

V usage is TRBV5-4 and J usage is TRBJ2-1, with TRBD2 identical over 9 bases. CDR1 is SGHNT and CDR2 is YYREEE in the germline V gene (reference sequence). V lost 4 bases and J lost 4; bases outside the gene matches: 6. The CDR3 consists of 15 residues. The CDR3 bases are TGTGCCAGCAGCCCTAGCGGGACATTGTACAATGAGCAGTTCTTC. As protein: CASSPSGTLYNEQFF.

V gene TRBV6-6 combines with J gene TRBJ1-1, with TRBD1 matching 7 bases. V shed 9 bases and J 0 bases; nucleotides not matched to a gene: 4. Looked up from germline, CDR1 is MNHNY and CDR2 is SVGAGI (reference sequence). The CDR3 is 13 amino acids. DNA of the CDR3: TGTGCCAGTCAACAGGGGCTGAACACTGAAGCTTTCTTT. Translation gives CASQQGLNTEAFF.

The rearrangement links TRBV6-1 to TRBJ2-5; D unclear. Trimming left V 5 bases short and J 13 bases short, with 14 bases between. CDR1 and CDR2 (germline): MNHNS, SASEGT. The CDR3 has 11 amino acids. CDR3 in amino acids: CASSSDTVTYF. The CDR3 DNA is TGTGCCAGCAGTTCCGACACAGTCACGTACTTC.